Presented here are 27 T cell receptor beta chains from one specimen sequenced in a study of early T cells in non-severe SARS-CoV-2 infection. Via MiXCR, TCRdb re-called the 5' RACE reads, giving one row per CDR3 protein. Of 71,000 or so distinct CDR3 sequences listed, approximately 13% were seen once; the top ten hold over 12%. The sequenced sample consisted of whole blood. The receptors derive from an adult who was a healthcare worker with PCR-confirmed SARS-CoV-2 infection or an uninfected control (not recorded which).

Ten or more counts support this clonotype. The V gene is TRBV14, the J gene TRBJ1-1; no reliable D call. V lost 2 bases and J lost 6, with 7 bases in between. CDR1 is SGHDN and CDR2 is FVKESK in the germline V gene. There are 12 residues in the CDR3. As DNA, the CDR3 is TGTGCCAGCAGCCAACTCCGGGCTGAAGCTTTCTTT. Encoded protein: CASSQLRAEAFF. Supplemented by reference TRBV14 and TRBJ1-1, the full variable domain reads EAGVTQFPSHSVIEKGQTVTLRCDPISGHDNLYWYRRVMGKEIKFLLHFVKESKQDESGMPNNRFLAERTGGTYSTLKVQPAELEDSGVYFCASSQLRAEAFFGQGTRLTVV.

DNA of the CDR3: TGTGCCAGCAGCTTAAGCCGAACAGATACGCAGTATTTT. Its protein product is CASSLSRTDTQYF. The genes are TRBV7-3 and TRBJ2-3, with D unclear. This CDR3 region has 13 residues. Germline V lookup: CDR1 SGHTA, CDR2 FQGTGA. Trimming removed 1 base from V and 3 bases from J, with 5 bases in between. The complete variable domain, with remaining parts taken from reference TRBV7-3 and TRBJ2-3, reads GAGVSQTPSNKVTEKGKYVELRCDPISGHTALYWYRQSLGQGPEFLIYFQGTGAADDSGLPNDRFFAVRPEGSVSTLKIQRTERGDSAVYLCASSLSRTDTQYFGPGTRLTVL.

This clonotype has a count of ten or more. V and J are TRBV28 and TRBJ1-1; D not resolved. The CDR3 consists of 13 residues. The V end was cut by 8 bases, the J end by 4 bases, with 14 bases between. Germline CDR1 reads MDHEN; CDR2 reads SYDVKM. The CDR3 loop reads CASGVGQITEAFF. In nucleotides, the CDR3 is TGTGCCAGCGGCGTCGGGCAGATCACTGAAGCTTTCTTT.

The chain employs TRBV7-8 and TRBJ1-2; TRBD1 matches 7 bases. The CDR3 sequence is 15 residues long. V dropped 4 bases and J dropped 2; count of bases not matched to a gene: 7. The germline CDR1 and CDR2 sequences are SGHVS and FQNEAQ. CDR3 DNA sequence: TGTGCCAGCAGCTCACCTAAGACAGGGAACTATGGCTACACCTTC. Translated: CASSSPKTGNYGYTF.

The chain uses TRBV9 and TRBJ2-5; TRBD1 or TRBD2 may be the D gene (6 bases each). The V and J ends lost 8 bases and 4 bases respectively, with 18 bases between them. Germline CDR1 is SGDLS and CDR2 is YYNGEE. The CDR3 covers 14 residues. CDR3 amino acids: CASTLTGAGETQYF. The CDR3 DNA is TGTGCCAGTACCCTCACGGGGGCTGGAGAGACCCAGTACTTC.

V and J are TRBV20-1 and TRBJ1-1, with D possibly matching TRBD1 (5 bases). The CDR3 covers 13 residues. Germline-derived CDR1 and CDR2 are DFQATT and SNEGSKA (reference sequence). V lost 2 bases, J lost 7 bases, and 14 bases lay in between. In DNA form, the CDR3 reads TGCAGTGCTAGATCTGGTGGGGCGTTTGAAGCTTTCTTT. Translating gives CSARSGGAFEAFF.

This CDR3 is CSVSPQGEKLFF. CDR3 DNA sequence: TGCAGCGTCTCCCCTCAGGGTGAAAAACTGTTTTTT. The V gene is TRBV29-1, the J gene TRBJ1-4, with D possibly matching TRBD1 (5 bases). The CDR3 spans 12 residues. In germline, CDR1 is SQVTM, CDR2 ANQGSEA. The V end was cut by 6 bases, the J end by 7 bases, with 12 bases between. Complete variable domain (other parts from reference TRBV29-1 and TRBJ1-4): SAVISQKPSRDICQRGTSLTIQCQVDSQVTMMFWYRQQPGQSLTLIATANQGSEATYESGFVIDKFPISRPNLTFSTLTVSNMSPEDSSIYLCSVSPQGEKLFFGSGTQLSVL.

The V and J genes are TRBV11-1 and TRBJ2-1; possibly TRBD2 for D (6 bases). The CDR3 totals 13 residues. Per germline, CDR1 SGHAT and CDR2 FQDESV (reference sequence). Between the trimmed V and J ends, which lost 7 bases and 8 bases, there was a span of 15 bases. This CDR3 is CASTMSGVDEQFF. DNA of the CDR3: TGTGCCAGCACCATGTCGGGGGTGGATGAGCAGTTCTTC.

This clonotype ranks as medium-sized. The rearrangement joins TRBV28 to TRBJ2-5; 10 positions agree with TRBD2. This CDR3 comprises 15 residues. Losses at the gene ends were 2 bases for V and 7 bases for J; bases not matched to a gene: 7. Germline CDR1 reads MDHEN; CDR2 reads SYDVKM. The CDR3 region is CASSLGSGGARTQYF. In DNA, the CDR3 is TGTGCCAGCAGTTTAGGGAGCGGGGGGGCCAGGACCCAGTACTTC. Combining the CDR3 with reference TRBV28 and TRBJ2-5 gives the whole variable domain DVKVTQSSRYLVKRTGEKVFLECVQDMDHENMFWYRQDPGLGLRLIYFSYDVKMKEKGDIPEGYSVSREKKERFSLILESASTNQTSMYLCASSLGSGGARTQYFGPGTRLLVL.

This clonotype came up many times. The J gene is TRBJ1-5, the V gene TRBV20-1, with TRBD1 as a possible D gene (5 bases). The CDR3 runs to 14 residues. Germline V gene data show CDR1 as DFQATT and CDR2 as SNEGSKA (reference sequence). V lost 2 bases to trimming and J lost 2 bases, with 10 bases between them. The CDR3 DNA follows: TGCAGTGCTAGACCCCCGGGGCGCAATCAGCCCCAGCATTTT. Protein: CSARPPGRNQPQHF.

This clonotype was recorded many times. The V gene is TRBV6-6, the J gene TRBJ1-5; 7 bases match TRBD1. The CDR3 loop spans 14 amino acids. Trimming at V came to 6 bases and at J to 2 bases, leaving 4 bases not matched to a gene. Germline V lookup: CDR1 MNHNY, CDR2 SVGAGI (reference sequence). The CDR3 loop is CASREQGGNQPQHF. CDR3 nucleotide sequence: TGTGCCAGCAGAGAGCAGGGGGGCAATCAGCCCCAGCATTTT.

This clonotype was detected ten times or more. The rearrangement joins TRBV7-3 to TRBJ2-2, with D possibly matching TRBD2 (6 bases). CDR1 and CDR2 from the germline V gene are SGHTA and FQGTGA. There are 13 residues in the CDR3. With 5 bases removed from V and 5 bases from J, the gap between germline ends came to 9 bases. The CDR3, as DNA: TGTGCCAGCAGCCCGAGCGGGACCGGGGAGCTGTTTTTT. This codes for CASSPSGTGELFF.

The CDR3 DNA is TGTGCCAGCAGCTCGCTGCCCAGCCCGCCTAGCACAGATACGCAGTATTTT. Translation: CASSSLPSPPSTDTQYF. The chain has TRBV5-6 and TRBJ2-3; no definite D call. The CDR3 consists of 17 residues. The V end lost 3 bases, the J end lost 0 bases, and 17 bases lay between the germline ends. Germline V gene lookup returns CDR1 SGHDT and CDR2 YYEEEE. The full variable domain, in which reference TRBV5-6 and TRBJ2-3 provide the parts outside the CDR3, is DAGVTQSPTHLIKTRGQQVTLRCSPKSGHDTVSWYQQALGQGPQFIFQYYEEEERQRGNFPDRFSGHQFPNYSSELNVNALLLGDSALYLCASSSLPSPPSTDTQYFGPGTRLTVL.

This clonotype was picked up many times. The rearrangement links TRBV5-1 to TRBJ2-3, with D possibly called TRBD1 or TRBD2 (6 bases each). The V and J ends lost 0 bases and 5 bases respectively, with 16 bases between them. This CDR3 region has 16 residues. Germline CDR1 and CDR2: SGHRS and YFSETQ. CDR3 loop: CASSLAGRGGGDTQYF. For the CDR3, the DNA is TGCGCCAGCAGCTTGGCCGGGAGAGGGGGTGGAGATACGCAGTATTTT.

This clonotype was picked up many times. The rearrangement links TRBV7-2 to TRBJ1-2; D perhaps matches TRBD1 (6 bases). Germline loops: CDR1 SGHTA, CDR2 FQGNSA. V lost 5 bases and J 0 bases, leaving 10 bases between the germline ends. This CDR3 has 14 amino acids. The CDR3 sequence is CASSLQGPNYGYTF. As DNA, the CDR3 is TGTGCCAGCAGCCTTCAGGGGCCTAACTATGGCTACACCTTC.

The table lists this clonotype with many counts. The CDR3: CASRAGGKNQPQHF. The CDR3 DNA reads TGTGCCAGCAGGGCAGGGGGGAAAAATCAGCCCCAGCATTTT. The chain employs TRBV7-9 and TRBJ1-5; 7 nucleotides align to TRBD1. Germline assignment: CDR1 SEHNR and CDR2 FQNEAQ (reference sequence). The V segment lost 6 bases and the J segment 4 bases; nucleotides outside the gene matches: 6. The CDR3 is made up of 14 amino acids.

This clonotype was detected ten times or more. The J gene is TRBJ1-1, the V gene TRBV18, with TRBD1 as a possible D gene (6 bases). Trimming took 5 bases from V and 4 from J, leaving 11 bases between them. This CDR3 is built from 13 residues. CDR1 is KGHSH, CDR2 LQKENI, per germline. CDR3 loop: CASSSGGGTEAFF. DNA for the CDR3: TGTGCCAGCTCATCCGGGGGCGGCACTGAAGCTTTCTTT.

The chain combines TRBV29-1 with TRBJ2-5; D is unclear. The CDR3 spans 11 residues. V lost 6 bases and J 2 bases, leaving 7 bases between the germline ends. Germline CDR1 SQVTM, CDR2 ANQGSEA. In nucleotides, the CDR3 is TGCAGCGTCACCGGGCAAGAGACCCAGTACTTC. Protein product: CSVTGQETQYF.

This clonotype was observed a few times. The chain carries TRBV28 and TRBJ2-1; D is possibly TRBD2 (6 bases). Germline CDR1 is MDHEN and CDR2 is SYDVKM. V was clipped by 4 bases and J by 8 bases, with 18 bases between them. This CDR3 is built from 15 residues. The CDR3 spells CASSSPGSGVHEQFF. The DNA of the CDR3 is TGTGCCAGCAGTTCCCCCGGGAGCGGAGTCCATGAGCAGTTCTTC.

The genes are TRBV6-1 and TRBJ1-4; D ambiguous. Trimming took 8 bases from V and 5 from J, leaving 12 bases between them. The germline V gene has CDR1 MNHNS and CDR2 SASEGT. CDR3 size: 13 residues. The CDR3 DNA follows: TGTGCCAGCCATACTCACGAGAATGAAAAACTGTTTTTT. Protein sequence: CASHTHENEKLFF.

This clonotype was seen many times. The chain carries TRBV9 and TRBJ1-6, with TRBD1 as a possible D gene (5 bases). This CDR3 comprises 15 residues. Germline values: CDR1 SGDLS, CDR2 YYNGEE. Trimming cost V 7 bases and J 5 bases, with 16 bases left between them. The CDR3 sequence: CASSYGGGDNSPLHF. The CDR3 DNA reads TGTGCCAGCTCCTACGGTGGAGGGGATAATTCACCCCTCCACTTT.

This clonotype was detected many times. The chain recombines TRBV29-1 with TRBJ2-3; 7 bases match TRBD1. Germline V gives CDR1 SQVTM, CDR2 ANQGSEA. J was trimmed by 9 bases and V by 4 bases; bases with no gene match: 7. This CDR3 spans 12 amino acids. This CDR3 reads CSVVRGRGTQYF. The CDR3 nucleotides read TGCAGCGTTGTTAGGGGGCGAGGGACGCAGTATTTT.

There are a few counts of this clonotype. This chain connects TRBV15 to TRBJ2-5; 10 bases agree with TRBD1. In germline, CDR1 is LNHNV, CDR2 YYDKDF (reference sequence). The CDR3 runs 15 residues. The V gene end was trimmed by 1 base and the J gene end by 2 bases; junction bases not matched to a gene: 1. The CDR3 DNA sequence: TGTGCCACCAGCAGAGCGGGACAGGGGCAAGAGACCCAGTACTTC. Its protein product is CATSRAGQGQETQYF.

This clonotype came up many times. The chain couples TRBV12-3 or TRBV12-4 to TRBJ2-2, with D unclear. The ends were cut back, 7 bases at V and 0 bases at J, with 12 bases in the middle. This CDR3 has 15 residues. Here the CDR3 DNA reads TGTGCCAGCACCTTCACGGGCGCGAACACCGGGGAGCTGTTTTTT. Amino acid sequence: CASTFTGANTGELFF.

The chain joins TRBV19 to TRBJ2-1; D not resolved. The CDR3 is made up of 15 amino acids. Germline-derived CDR1 and CDR2 are LNHDA and SQIVND (reference sequence). Trimming left V 5 bases short and J 0 bases short, with 11 bases between. The CDR3 sequence is CASSLTVSSYNEQFF. CDR3 nucleotide sequence: TGTGCCAGTAGTCTAACGGTTAGCTCCTACAATGAGCAGTTCTTC.

The chain links TRBV7-2 to TRBJ2-2; D remains ambiguous. The CDR3 consists of 13 residues. Germline V gives CDR1 SGHTA, CDR2 FQGNSA. Trimming left V 0 bases short and J 6 bases short, with 5 bases between. CDR3 coding DNA: TGTGCCAGCAGCTTAGCAGATCCCGGGGAGCTGTTTTTT. This encodes CASSLADPGELFF.

This clonotype occurred a few times. The chain recombines TRBV29-1 with TRBJ1-1; D unclear. This CDR3 contains 11 residues. Trimming left V 5 bases short and J 3 bases short, with 7 bases between. Germline loops: CDR1 SQVTM, CDR2 ANQGSEA. The CDR3 protein is CSVSRHTEAFF. CDR3 coding DNA: TGCAGCGTTTCTCGACACACTGAAGCTTTCTTT.